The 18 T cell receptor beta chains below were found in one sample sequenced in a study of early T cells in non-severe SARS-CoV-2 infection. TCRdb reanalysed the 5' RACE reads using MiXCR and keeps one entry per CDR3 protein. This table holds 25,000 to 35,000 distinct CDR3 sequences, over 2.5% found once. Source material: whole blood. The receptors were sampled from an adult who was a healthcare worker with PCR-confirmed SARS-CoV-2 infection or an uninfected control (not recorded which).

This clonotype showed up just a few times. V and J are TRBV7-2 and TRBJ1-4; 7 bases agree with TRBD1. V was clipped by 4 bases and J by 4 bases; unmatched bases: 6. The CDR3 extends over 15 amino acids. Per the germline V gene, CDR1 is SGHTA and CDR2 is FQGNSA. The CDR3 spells CASSSPGQLNEKLFF. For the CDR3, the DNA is TGTGCCAGCAGCTCACCGGGACAGCTTAATGAAAAACTGTTTTTT.

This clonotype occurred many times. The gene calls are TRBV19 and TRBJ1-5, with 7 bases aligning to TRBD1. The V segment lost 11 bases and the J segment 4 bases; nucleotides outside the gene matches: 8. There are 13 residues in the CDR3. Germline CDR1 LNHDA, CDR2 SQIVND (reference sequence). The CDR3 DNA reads TGTGCCCTCGGCGGACAGGCTAATCAGCCCCAGCATTTT. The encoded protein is CALGGQANQPQHF.

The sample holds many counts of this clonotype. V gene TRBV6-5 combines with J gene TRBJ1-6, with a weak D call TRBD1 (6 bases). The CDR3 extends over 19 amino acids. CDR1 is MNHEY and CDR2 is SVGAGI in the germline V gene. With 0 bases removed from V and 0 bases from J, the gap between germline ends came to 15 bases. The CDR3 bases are TGTGCCAGCAGTTACTCGTCCTCGAGGGGGAGCTCCTATAATTCACCCCTCCACTTT. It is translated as CASSYSSSRGSSYNSPLHF.

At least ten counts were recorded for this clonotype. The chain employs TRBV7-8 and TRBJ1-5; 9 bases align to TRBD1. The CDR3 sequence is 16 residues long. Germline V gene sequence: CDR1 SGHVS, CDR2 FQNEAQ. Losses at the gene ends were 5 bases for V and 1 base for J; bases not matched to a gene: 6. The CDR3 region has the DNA TGTGCCAGCAGCCGAACAGGGGGCTTAAGCAATCAGCCCCAGCATTTT. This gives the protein CASSRTGGLSNQPQHF. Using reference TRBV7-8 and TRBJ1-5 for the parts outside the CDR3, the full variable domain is GAGVSQSPRYKVAKRGQDVALRCDPISGHVSLFWYQQALGQGPEFLTYFQNEAQLDKSGLPSDRFFAERPEGSVSTLKIQRTQQEDSAVYLCASSRTGGLSNQPQHFGDGTRLSIL.

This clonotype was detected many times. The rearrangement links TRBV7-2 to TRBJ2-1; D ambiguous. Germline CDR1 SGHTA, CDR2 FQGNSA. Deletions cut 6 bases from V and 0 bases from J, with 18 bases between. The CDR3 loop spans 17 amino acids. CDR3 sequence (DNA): TGTGCCAGCAGTAAAAGCATTAGGGTCATCTCCTACAATGAGCAGTTCTTC. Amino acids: CASSKSIRVISYNEQFF.

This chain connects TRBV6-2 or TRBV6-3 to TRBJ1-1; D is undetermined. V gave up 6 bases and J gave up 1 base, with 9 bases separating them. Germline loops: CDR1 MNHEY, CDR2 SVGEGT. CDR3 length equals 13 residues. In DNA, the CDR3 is TGTGCCAGCAGACAGATACCGAACACTGAAGCTTTCTTT. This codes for CASRQIPNTEAFF.

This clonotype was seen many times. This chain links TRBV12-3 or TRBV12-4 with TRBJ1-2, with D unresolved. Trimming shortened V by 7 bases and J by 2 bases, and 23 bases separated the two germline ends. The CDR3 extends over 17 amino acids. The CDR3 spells CASTLIMPGETNYGYTF. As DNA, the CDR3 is TGTGCCAGCACCCTAATAATGCCCGGGGAAACGAACTATGGCTACACCTTC.

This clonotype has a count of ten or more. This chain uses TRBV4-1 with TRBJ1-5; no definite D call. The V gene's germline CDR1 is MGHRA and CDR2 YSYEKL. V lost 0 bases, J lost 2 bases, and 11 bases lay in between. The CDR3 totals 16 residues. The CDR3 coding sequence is TGCGCCAGCAGCCAAGAAGTAGGTCTGGGCAATCAGCCCCAGCATTTT. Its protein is CASSQEVGLGNQPQHF.

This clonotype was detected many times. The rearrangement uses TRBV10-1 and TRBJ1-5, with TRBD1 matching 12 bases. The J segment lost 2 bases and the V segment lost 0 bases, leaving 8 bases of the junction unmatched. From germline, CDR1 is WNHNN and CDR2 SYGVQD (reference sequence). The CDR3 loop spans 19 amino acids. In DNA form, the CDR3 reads TGCGCCAGCAGTGAGTCGTCCCGGGACAGGGGGCCGCGCAATCAGCCCCAGCATTTT. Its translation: CASSESSRDRGPRNQPQHF.

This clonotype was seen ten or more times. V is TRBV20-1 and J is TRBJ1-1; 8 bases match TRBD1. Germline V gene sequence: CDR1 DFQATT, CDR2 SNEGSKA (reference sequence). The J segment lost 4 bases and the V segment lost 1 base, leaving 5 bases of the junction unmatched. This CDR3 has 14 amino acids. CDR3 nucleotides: TGCAGTGCTAGAGCGACAGGGGTGGGCACTGAAGCTTTCTTT. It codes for CSARATGVGTEAFF.

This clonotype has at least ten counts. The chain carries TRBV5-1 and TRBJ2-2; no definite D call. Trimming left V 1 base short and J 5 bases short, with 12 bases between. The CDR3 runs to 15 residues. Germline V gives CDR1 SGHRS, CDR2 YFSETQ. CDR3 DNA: TGCGCCAGCAGCTTGTCGTCAGGTCCAACCGGGGAGCTGTTTTTT. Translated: CASSLSSGPTGELFF.

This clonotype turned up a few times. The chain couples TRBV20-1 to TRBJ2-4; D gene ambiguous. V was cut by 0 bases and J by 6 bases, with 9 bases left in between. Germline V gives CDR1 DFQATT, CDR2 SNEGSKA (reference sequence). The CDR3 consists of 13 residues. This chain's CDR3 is CSARDPIGNIQYF. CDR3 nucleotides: TGCAGTGCTAGAGATCCTATAGGAAACATTCAGTACTTC.

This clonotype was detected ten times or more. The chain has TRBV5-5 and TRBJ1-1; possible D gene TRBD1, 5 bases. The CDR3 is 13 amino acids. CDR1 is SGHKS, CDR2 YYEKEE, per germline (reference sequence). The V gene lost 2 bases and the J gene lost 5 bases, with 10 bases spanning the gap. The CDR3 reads CASSLQVTTEAFF. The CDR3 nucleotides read TGTGCCAGCAGCTTACAGGTTACGACTGAAGCTTTCTTT.

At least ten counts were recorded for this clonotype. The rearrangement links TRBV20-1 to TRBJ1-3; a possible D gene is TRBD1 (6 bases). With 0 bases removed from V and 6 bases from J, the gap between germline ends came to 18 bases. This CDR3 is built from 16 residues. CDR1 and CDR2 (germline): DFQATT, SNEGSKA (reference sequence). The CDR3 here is CSARDVYRVSENTIYF. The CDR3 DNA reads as TGCAGTGCTAGAGACGTCTACAGGGTCTCGGAAAACACCATATATTTT.

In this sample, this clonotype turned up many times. The CDR3 DNA follows: TGTGCCAGCAGCCAAGGGTACGGAGCTTTCTTT. Protein product: CASSQGYGAFF. This sequence joins TRBV3-1 and TRBJ1-1; D unresolved. Germline lookup yields CDR1 LGHDT and CDR2 YNNKEL (reference sequence). CDR3 size: 11 residues. V lost 1 base and J 10 bases, leaving 7 bases between the germline ends.

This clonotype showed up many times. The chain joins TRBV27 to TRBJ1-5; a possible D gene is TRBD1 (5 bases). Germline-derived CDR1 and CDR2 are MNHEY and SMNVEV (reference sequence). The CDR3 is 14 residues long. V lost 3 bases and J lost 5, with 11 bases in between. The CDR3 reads CASSFISGYQPQHF. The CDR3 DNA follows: TGTGCCAGCAGTTTTATATCAGGGTATCAGCCCCAGCATTTT.

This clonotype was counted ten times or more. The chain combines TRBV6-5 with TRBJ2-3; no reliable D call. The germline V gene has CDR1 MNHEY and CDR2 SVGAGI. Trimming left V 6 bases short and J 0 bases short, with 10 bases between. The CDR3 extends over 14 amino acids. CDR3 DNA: TGTGCCAGCAGCCCCTTCACTAGCACAGATACGCAGTATTTT. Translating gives CASSPFTSTDTQYF.

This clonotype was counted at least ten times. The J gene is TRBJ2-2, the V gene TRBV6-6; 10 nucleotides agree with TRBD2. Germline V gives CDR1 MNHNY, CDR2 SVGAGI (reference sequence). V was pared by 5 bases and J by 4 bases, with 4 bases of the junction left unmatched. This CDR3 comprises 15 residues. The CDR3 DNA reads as TGTGCCAGCAGTAGCGGGGGGGCAATCACCGGGGAGCTGTTTTTT. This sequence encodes CASSSGGAITGELFF.